One and the same sample provided the 31 T cell receptor beta chains below, sequenced in a study of cytomegalovirus exposure and HLA in healthy donors. The study ran its PCR with 60 Vbeta and 13 Jbeta primers. TCRdb's table, derived via immunoSEQ multiplex PCR, lists solely in-frame clones and lacks some. Here the sample spans around 150,000 clones, 79% being singletons. The sequencing sample was made of PBMCs. The receptors were sampled from a man aged 40-50 years in good health and CMV-seronegative.

This clone was counted between two and nine times. Here the CDR3 reads CASSYSSSGEQYF. For the CDR3, the DNA is TGTGCCAGCAGTTACTCGAGTTCGGGCGAGCAGTACTTC. This sequence joins TRBV6-5 and TRBJ2-7; D gene uncertain. CDR1 and CDR2 (germline): MNHEY, SVGAGI. Trimming removed 0 bases from V and 6 bases from J, with 9 bases in between. The CDR3 is made up of 13 amino acids.

The J gene is TRBJ1-5, the V gene TRBV7-9, with unresolved D. This CDR3 comprises 15 residues. With 4 bases removed from V and 6 bases from J, the gap between germline ends came to 16 bases. Germline CDR1 reads SEHNR; CDR2 reads FQNEAQ (reference sequence). CDR3 loop: CASSSTSEDLQPQHF. The CDR3 region has the DNA TGTGCCAGCAGCTCCACTAGTGAGGATCTTCAGCCCCAGCATTTT.

This clone appeared a single time. The chain couples TRBV5-1 to TRBJ2-3, with TRBD1 identical over 8 bases. Losses at the gene ends were 4 bases for V and 1 base for J; bases not matched to a gene: 5. CDR1 and CDR2 (germline): SGHRS, YFSETQ. The CDR3 runs to 15 residues. This chain's CDR3 is CASSLRQGRTDTQYF. CDR3 in DNA: TGCGCCAGCAGCCTCCGACAGGGGCGCACAGATACGCAGTATTTT.

This clone was seen a handful of times. V is TRBV7-9 and J is TRBJ2-7; 7 bases map to TRBD1. CDR1 is SEHNR and CDR2 is FQNEAQ in the germline V gene (reference sequence). Trimming at V came to 5 bases and at J to 1 base, leaving 5 bases not matched to a gene. The CDR3 has 14 amino acids. The CDR3 region is CASSHRDSSYEQYF. The DNA for the CDR3 is TGTGCCAGCAGCCACCGGGACAGTTCCTACGAGCAGTACTTC. The full variable domain, with the rest looked up from reference TRBV7-9 and TRBJ2-7, is DTGVSQNPRHKITKRGQNVTFRCDPISEHNRLYWYRQTLGQGPEFLTYFQNEAQLEKSRLLSDRFSAERPKGSFSTLEIQRTEQGDSAMYLCASSHRDSSYEQYFGPGTRLTVT.

This chain links TRBV7-6 with TRBJ2-7, with 9 bases identical to TRBD2. Germline V gene lookup returns CDR1 SGHVS and CDR2 FNYEAQ. This CDR3 region has 15 residues. V lost 5 bases, J lost 2 bases, and 7 bases stayed unmatched. CDR3 DNA: TGTGCCAGCAGCCGGGGACTAGCAGACCCCTACGAGCAGTACTTC. Its protein is CASSRGLADPYEQYF.

This clone was seen more than once but under ten times. The chain joins TRBV7-9 to TRBJ2-3, with 9 bases identical to TRBD1. Per the germline V gene, CDR1 is SEHNR and CDR2 is FQNEAQ (reference sequence). This CDR3 region has 15 residues. V lost 5 bases, J lost 4 bases, and 7 bases stayed unmatched. The CDR3 region is CASSVTGGFPDTQYF. CDR3 DNA: TGTGCCAGCAGCGTCACAGGGGGCTTCCCAGATACGCAGTATTTT.

In DNA form, the CDR3 reads TGTGCCTGCGGGCGTCCGGGACAGGGAAACACCATATATTTT. Protein product: CACGRPGQGNTIYF. This chain joins TRBV30 and TRBJ1-3; TRBD1 aligns across 7 bases. The germline gives CDR1 GTSNPN, CDR2 SVGIG (reference sequence). This CDR3 contains 14 residues. The V gene end was trimmed by 6 bases and the J gene end by 4 bases; junction bases not matched to a gene: 9. The full variable domain, in which reference TRBV30 and TRBJ1-3 provide the parts outside the CDR3, is SQTIHQWPATLVQPVGSPLSLECTVEGTSNPNLYWYRQAAGRGLQLLFYSVGIGQISSEVPQNLSASRPQDRQFILSSKKLLLSDSGFYLCACGRPGQGNTIYFGEGSWLTVV.

As for this clone: This CDR3 is also generated by other DNA sequences in the sample. V and J are TRBV5-1 and TRBJ2-3; 7 bases line up with TRBD1. The V and J ends lost 3 bases and 6 bases, in that order; junction bases with no gene match: 4. The CDR3 has 13 residues. Germline CDR1 and CDR2: SGHRS and YFSETQ. This CDR3 reads CASSSQGSDTQYF. In DNA form, the CDR3 reads TGCGCCAGCAGCTCACAGGGGTCGGATACGCAGTATTTT.

The V and J genes are TRBV18 and TRBJ1-2; no clear D gene. Germline-derived CDR1 and CDR2 are KGHSH and LQKENI. The CDR3 is made up of 16 amino acids. The ends were cut back, 0 bases at V and 8 bases at J, with 19 bases in the middle. The CDR3 bases are TGTGCCAGCTCACCACCGAACCCTATGACCGAGAGGGGCTACACCTTC. Translated, it gives CASSPPNPMTERGYTF.

This clone has only a few counts. This chain links TRBV5-1 with TRBJ2-7; the D is unclear. The CDR3 extends over 14 amino acids. Deletions cut 2 bases from V and 0 bases from J, with 9 bases between. Germline values: CDR1 SGHRS, CDR2 YFSETQ. CDR3 coding DNA: TGCGCCAGCAGCTTCCTCGAGAGCTCCTACGAGCAGTACTTC. Amino acid sequence: CASSFLESSYEQYF. Drawing the rest from reference TRBV5-1 and TRBJ2-7, the complete variable domain is KAGVTQTPRYLIKTRGQQVTLSCSPISGHRSVSWYQQTPGQGLQFLFEYFSETQRNKGNFPGRFSGRQFSNSRSEMNVSTLELGDSALYLCASSFLESSYEQYFGPGTRLTVT.

J is TRBJ1-4 and V is TRBV28; D not resolved. The CDR3 is made up of 15 amino acids. CDR1 and CDR2 from the germline V gene are MDHEN and SYDVKM. V was pared by 1 base and J by 7 bases, with 13 bases between. CDR3 nucleotide sequence: TGTGCCAGCAGTTTATATGTGGTGAGCCGTGAAAAACTGTTTTTT. Protein: CASSLYVVSREKLFF.

This clone has just a few counts. This sequence joins TRBV6-1 and TRBJ1-2, with TRBD1 matching over 9 bases. Germline CDR1 reads MNHNS; CDR2 reads SASEGT. The J segment lost 5 bases and the V segment lost 4 bases, leaving 8 bases of the junction unmatched. The CDR3 consists of 15 residues. CDR3 residues: CASSARDRAGYGYTF. The CDR3 bases are TGTGCCAGCAGTGCCCGGGACAGGGCCGGGTATGGCTACACCTTC.

The chain carries TRBV11-2 and TRBJ2-1; TRBD2 aligns across 9 bases. CDR1 is SGHAT and CDR2 is FQNNGV in the germline V gene. The V segment lost 3 bases and the J segment 7 bases; nucleotides outside the gene matches: 19. CDR3 length: 19 residues. The CDR3 region is CASSFGPPQSAGGTNEQFF. The DNA of the CDR3 is TGTGCCAGCAGCTTTGGGCCCCCGCAAAGCGCGGGAGGGACTAATGAGCAGTTCTTC.

V is TRBV6-5 and J is TRBJ2-1; TRBD1 might be the D (5 bases). Trimming took off 6 bases at V and 7 bases at J, with 13 bases between the two ends. CDR3 length: 13 amino acids. Per germline, CDR1 MNHEY and CDR2 SVGAGI. The CDR3: CASSVSRGNEQFF. The CDR3, as DNA: TGTGCCAGCAGCGTGAGTAGGGGTAATGAGCAGTTCTTC.

V and J are TRBV4-1 and TRBJ2-5; D not resolved. With the DNA end fitting TRBJ2-7 better, the J assignment may be wrong. This CDR3 is built from 14 residues. CDR1 and CDR2 (germline): MGHRA, YSYEKL. The CDR3, as DNA: TGCGCCAGCAGCCAAGCCTGGGACTCCTACGAGCAGTACTTC. Translation: CASSQAWDSYEQYF.

The rearrangement uses TRBV28 and TRBJ2-7; 7 bases line up with TRBD1. CDR1 is MDHEN and CDR2 is SYDVKM in the germline V gene. V gave up 5 bases and J gave up 5 bases; unmatched junction bases: 3. The CDR3 extends over 12 amino acids. This CDR3 reads CASSPQGDEQYF. The CDR3 coding sequence is TGTGCCAGCAGTCCCCAGGGGGACGAGCAGTACTTC. The whole variable domain, remainder taken from reference TRBV28 and TRBJ2-7, is DVKVTQSSRYLVKRTGEKVFLECVQDMDHENMFWYRQDPGLGLRLIYFSYDVKMKEKGDIPEGYSVSREKKERFSLILESASTNQTSMYLCASSPQGDEQYFGPGTRLTVT.

A note on this clone: The junction does not match germline at one end; this may be a read error. This chain links TRBV27 with TRBJ2-6, with 14 positions matching TRBD2. This CDR3 contains 20 residues. Germline CDR1 reads MNHEY; CDR2 reads SMNVEV (reference sequence). CDR3 sequence (DNA): TGTGCCAGCAGCGTAAGACTAGCGGGAGGGCGGGCGACTGGGGCCAACGGCCTGACTTTC. Amino acid sequence: CASSVRLAGGRATGANGLTF.

This clone was seen more than once but under ten times. This chain links TRBV9 with TRBJ2-7; weak D call: TRBD1 (6 bases). Looked up from germline, CDR1 is SGDLS and CDR2 is YYNGEE. The CDR3 is made up of 13 amino acids. Trimming left V 4 bases short and J 6 bases short, with 14 bases between. The CDR3 nucleotides are TGTGCCAGCAGCCCAAGGGGGTCGGGCGAGCAGTACTTC. This encodes CASSPRGSGEQYF.

A remark on this clone: Its ends do not fully match the called genes, so a read error is possible. This chain joins TRBV7-7 and TRBJ2-1; 9 nucleotides match TRBD2. This CDR3 comprises 15 residues. Germline-derived CDR1 and CDR2 are SSHAT and FNYEAQ (reference sequence). The CDR3 bases are TGTGCTAGCAGCTTAGTAGGCGGGAGGGCCGTTGAGCAGTTCTTC. Its protein is CASSLVGGRAVEQFF.

The chain joins TRBV27 to TRBJ2-7, with 8 bases matching TRBD1. This CDR3 has 17 amino acids. J gave up 3 bases and V 4 bases, and 14 bases lay outside the gene matches. Germline V CDR1 and CDR2: MNHEY, SMNVEV (reference sequence). The CDR3 nucleotides read TGTGCCAGCAGTTCCGGACAGGGTCAGGTCAGGCACTACGAGCAGTACTTC. Its translation: CASSSGQGQVRHYEQYF.

This chain joins TRBV28 and TRBJ2-7; no reliable D call. Germline V gene data show CDR1 as MDHEN and CDR2 as SYDVKM. V was clipped by 5 bases and J by 7 bases, with 12 bases between them. The CDR3 has 12 amino acids. The CDR3 DNA reads TGTGCCAGCAGTCTGGGCTCCCTGGAGCAGTACTTC. It encodes CASSLGSLEQYF.

This clone was observed a handful of times. This chain uses TRBV18 with TRBJ2-5; 11 nucleotides match TRBD1. V was pared by 6 bases and J by 5 bases, with 5 bases of the junction left unmatched. CDR1 is KGHSH and CDR2 is LQKENI in the germline V gene. This CDR3 spans 14 amino acids. CDR3 protein: CASSGQGARETQYF. The CDR3 bases are TGTGCCAGCTCCGGACAGGGGGCGAGGGAGACCCAGTACTTC. Using reference TRBV18 and TRBJ2-5 for the parts outside the CDR3, the full variable domain is NAGVMQNPRHLVRRRGQEARLRCSPMKGHSHVYWYRQLPEEGLKFMVYLQKENIIDESGMPKERFSAEFPKEGPSILRIQQVVRGDSAAYFCASSGQGARETQYFGPGTRLLVL.

The chain combines TRBV27 with TRBJ2-1; TRBD2 agrees at 12 bases. The CDR3 contains 14 residues. Trimming at V came to 6 bases and at J to 4 bases, leaving 1 base not matched to a gene. CDR1 and CDR2 from the germline V gene are MNHEY and SMNVEV (reference sequence). CDR3 amino acids: CASSGLAGYNEQFF. CDR3 DNA: TGTGCCAGCAGCGGACTAGCGGGATACAATGAGCAGTTCTTC.

V usage is TRBV6-1 and J usage is TRBJ2-2; no clear D. V was pared by 0 bases and J by 7 bases, with 6 bases between. Germline V gene lookup returns CDR1 MNHNS and CDR2 SASEGT. This CDR3 is built from 13 residues. The CDR3 nucleotides are TGTGCCAGCAGTGAAGCTATCTTCGGGGAGCTGTTTTTT. Amino acids: CASSEAIFGELFF.

CDR3 sequence reads: CASSRPETGGKYRYEQYF. For the CDR3, the DNA is TGTGCCAGCAGCCGTCCTGAGACAGGGGGCAAATATCGCTACGAGCAGTACTTC. The chain links TRBV7-9 to TRBJ2-7; 10 positions agree with TRBD1. Germline V gene data show CDR1 as SEHNR and CDR2 as FQNEAQ (reference sequence). This CDR3 is built from 18 residues. J lost 3 bases, V lost 5 bases, and 16 bases had no gene match. The variable domain in full, with the rest retrieved from reference TRBV7-9 and TRBJ2-7, is DTGVSQNPRHKITKRGQNVTFRCDPISEHNRLYWYRQTLGQGPEFLTYFQNEAQLEKSRLLSDRFSAERPKGSFSTLEIQRTEQGDSAMYLCASSRPETGGKYRYEQYFGPGTRLTVT.

The V and J genes are TRBV2 and TRBJ2-2; 9 bases match TRBD2. The CDR3 has 15 amino acids. Germline CDR1 SNHLY, CDR2 FYNNEI. V was pared by 7 bases and J by 1 base, with 4 bases of the junction left unmatched. The CDR3 here is CASTSLAGNTGELFF. The DNA for the CDR3 is TGTGCCAGCACCTCACTAGCGGGGAACACCGGGGAGCTGTTTTTT.

This sequence joins TRBV11-2 and TRBJ2-1; 10 nucleotides line up with TRBD1. CDR3 length equals 16 residues. Germline assignment: CDR1 SGHAT and CDR2 FQNNGV. V lost 5 bases to trimming and J lost 7 bases; unmatched junction nucleotides: 11. CDR3 loop: CASSEWRGTGVNEQFF. Written as DNA, the CDR3 is TGTGCCAGCAGCGAATGGAGGGGGACAGGGGTGAATGAGCAGTTCTTC.

The rearrangement uses TRBV28 and TRBJ2-7; D remains ambiguous. CDR1 is MDHEN, CDR2 SYDVKM, per germline. V lost 5 bases and J 3 bases, leaving 14 bases between the germline ends. The CDR3 spans 14 residues. The CDR3 loop is CASSPPPLGYEQYF. DNA of the CDR3: TGTGCCAGCAGTCCCCCCCCTCTCGGCTACGAGCAGTACTTC.

The rearrangement links TRBV2 to TRBJ1-2; TRBD1 agrees at 8 bases. Per the germline V gene, CDR1 is SNHLY and CDR2 is FYNNEI. V gave up 5 bases and J gave up 7 bases; unmatched junction bases: 12. The CDR3 sequence is 15 residues long. The CDR3 protein is CASSPSPPQGAGYTF. DNA for the CDR3: TGTGCCAGCAGTCCCTCCCCCCCGCAGGGGGCTGGCTACACCTTC.

In its sample, this clone was seen once. This chain connects TRBV19 to TRBJ2-2; D might be TRBD1 (5 bases). Germline CDR1 is LNHDA and CDR2 is SQIVND (reference sequence). This CDR3 region has 16 residues. V was shortened by 1 base and J by 6 bases, with 15 bases between the two germline ends. The CDR3 sequence: CASSIAGFETSGELFF. CDR3 sequence (DNA): TGTGCCAGTAGTATAGCAGGGTTCGAAACGTCCGGGGAGCTGTTTTTT.

This chain connects TRBV19 to TRBJ2-3; 9 positions agree with TRBD2. J lost 1 base, V lost 2 bases, and 4 bases had no gene match. From germline, CDR1 is LNHDA and CDR2 SQIVND (reference sequence). This CDR3 region has 16 residues. CDR3 bases: TGTGCCAGTAGTATAACCGGACTAGCGCGCACAGATACGCAGTATTTT. Translated: CASSITGLARTDTQYF.